The 10 T cell receptor beta chains below all came from one sample that was sequenced in a study of control samples from healthy donors and cancer patients. Produced via immunoSEQ multiplex PCR; TCRdb's table is partial and in-frame only. In the table there are tens of thousands of clones, around 90% of which are singletons. The sample consisted of PBMCs. Receptors originate from a man in his sixties with colorectal cancer.

The chain carries TRBV2 and TRBJ1-2; D is possibly TRBD1 (5 bases). V lost 4 bases and J lost 8, with 17 bases in between. CDR1 is SNHLY, CDR2 FYNNEI, per germline. The CDR3 is 14 residues long. The CDR3 coding sequence is TGTGCCAGCAGTGGCCTCGGGACCGCCGAGGGCTACACCTTC. Its protein is CASSGLGTAEGYTF.

The chain links TRBV27 to TRBJ1-1; D is perhaps TRBD1 (6 bases). Trimming left V 10 bases short and J 3 bases short, with 15 bases between. Germline loops: CDR1 MNHEY, CDR2 SMNVEV (reference sequence). This CDR3 spans 13 amino acids. In DNA form, the CDR3 reads TGTGCCAAACACAGGGAGGAGGACACTGAAGCTTTCTTT. Its translation is CAKHREEDTEAFF.

The chain carries TRBV18 and TRBJ1-1, with D perhaps TRBD1 (5 bases). Per the germline V gene, CDR1 is KGHSH and CDR2 is LQKENI. This CDR3 contains 14 residues. V lost 6 bases and J 1 base, leaving 12 bases between the germline ends. This CDR3 is CASSDMGRNTEAFF. Written as DNA, the CDR3 is TGTGCCAGCTCGGACATGGGGCGGAACACTGAAGCTTTCTTT.

This sequence joins TRBV19 and TRBJ2-1, with 8 bases fitting TRBD2. Germline CDR1 LNHDA, CDR2 SQIVND (reference sequence). The CDR3 consists of 14 residues. After removal of 7 bases from V and 2 bases from J, the junction contained 4 bases not matched to a gene. The CDR3 DNA sequence: TGTGCCAGTATGGCGGGGGGCGCCTACAATGAGCAGTTCTTC. This codes for CASMAGGAYNEQFF.

J is TRBJ2-1 and V is TRBV6-2 or TRBV6-3; TRBD1 is a possible D gene (6 bases). The CDR3 runs to 17 residues. The germline V gene has CDR1 MNHEY and CDR2 SVGEGT. The V gene lost 6 bases and the J gene lost 6 bases, with 24 bases spanning the gap. The CDR3 nucleotides are TGTGCCAGCAGCTGGCCCACTGGACAGCCATGGCTCAATGAGCAGTTCTTC. It specifies CASSWPTGQPWLNEQFF.

The chain combines TRBV30 with TRBJ2-7; D is ambiguous. Germline V CDR1 and CDR2: GTSNPN, SVGIG (reference sequence). Deletions cut 4 bases from V and 2 bases from J, with 18 bases between. CDR3 length equals 15 residues. CDR3 in amino acids: CAWKDQYAQAYEQYF. CDR3 coding DNA: TGTGCCTGGAAGGATCAGTACGCCCAGGCCTACGAGCAGTACTTC.

In this sample, this clone turned up a few times. The chain employs TRBV5-4 and TRBJ2-1, with 9 bases lining up with TRBD2. The CDR3 extends over 15 amino acids. J gave up 2 bases and V 4 bases, and 4 bases lay outside the gene matches. The germline gives CDR1 SGHNT, CDR2 YYREEE (reference sequence). The CDR3 sequence is CASSPTSGTYNEQFF. DNA for the CDR3: TGTGCCAGCAGCCCGACTAGCGGAACCTACAATGAGCAGTTCTTC.

The J gene is TRBJ1-5, the V gene TRBV28, with a possible D match to TRBD1 (6 bases). V was shortened by 7 bases and J by 3 bases, with 13 bases between the two germline ends. CDR3 length: 14 amino acids. CDR1 is MDHEN and CDR2 is SYDVKM in the germline V gene. The CDR3 bases are TGTGCCAGCACCGGAGGGGGTTACAATCAGCCCCAGCATTTT. Translating it yields CASTGGGYNQPQHF.

The CDR3 protein is CASSLTLAGAPYGFF. The CDR3 coding sequence is TGTGCCAGCAGCTTAACACTAGCGGGGGCCCCATACGGGTTCTTC. The rearrangement joins TRBV7-2 to TRBJ2-1, with TRBD2 matching over 11 bases. With V trimmed by 2 bases and J by 15 bases, 12 bases remained unmatched. The CDR3 sequence is 15 residues long. In germline, CDR1 is SGHTA, CDR2 FQGNSA.

This clone was observed a single time. The chain is built from TRBV6-6 and TRBJ2-7; 7 bases line up with TRBD1. This CDR3 contains 14 residues. Germline-derived CDR1 and CDR2 are MNHNY and SVGAGI (reference sequence). After removal of 5 bases from V and 3 bases from J, the junction contained 7 bases not matched to a gene. CDR3 amino acids: CASSPQGESYEQYF. CDR3 nucleotides: TGTGCCAGCAGTCCCCAGGGGGAAAGCTACGAGCAGTACTTC.